Listed below are T cell receptor beta chains from one sample, sequenced in a study of identical twins. TCRdb re-derived calls from the 5' RACE reads in MiXCR, one entry per CDR3 protein. This table holds around 530,000 distinct CDR3 sequences, 15% found once. The same data also went into a second study, on yellow fever vaccine responses in identical twins.

Source material: CD4+ T cells sorted from blood. The receptor source for this set is a woman aged 18-29 years in good health. CDR3s include the opening cysteine and the closing phenylalanine or tryptophan. Fields, in order: J gene, D gene, clone size, V gene, CDR3 protein, CDR3 DNA. The D gene is left open where the match is weak. Size tells how often a clone was seen (once, few, many) or the class of an expanded clone, and some rows leave it out.

>TRBJ2-3|-|-|TRBV5-1
CASSSGRRTDTQYF
TGCGCCAGCAGTTCGGGACGGCGCACAGATACGCAGTATTTT
>TRBJ2-5|-|-|TRBV6-1
CASKSRGLGETQYF
TGTGCCAGCAAAAGTCGGGGGCTTGGAGAGACCCAGTACTTC
>TRBJ2-1|TRBD2|-|TRBV20-1
CSRGSHAYNEQFF
TGCAGTCGCGGGAGTCACGCCTACAATGAGCAGTTCTTC
>TRBJ1-2|TRBD1|-|TRBV15
CATSRGQGVYGYTF
TGTGCCACCAGCAGAGGACAGGGGGTCTATGGCTACACCTTC
>TRBJ2-6|-|-|TRBV20-1
CSASQRTLLVPVLTF
TGCAGTGCTAGCCAGCGGACACTCCTTGTACCCGTCCTGACTTTC
>TRBJ2-5|TRBD1|few|TRBV7-9
CASSLTGTGEETQYF
TGTGCCAGCAGCTTAACCGGGACAGGAGAAGAGACCCAGTACTTC
>TRBJ2-1|TRBD2|-|TRBV6-2/TRBV6-3
CASTRGSSPGLENVNEQFF
TGTGCCAGCACTAGGGGAAGCTCCCCGGGACTAGAGAATGTCAATGAGCAGTTCTTC
>TRBJ2-7|TRBD1|few|TRBV27
CASSRLATGLGYEQYF
TGTGCCAGCAGCAGATTAGCGACAGGGCTGGGCTACGAGCAGTACTTC
>TRBJ2-1|-|-|TRBV11-2
CASSLTQGIDEQFF
TGTGCCAGCAGCCTCACCCAGGGGATAGATGAGCAGTTCTTC
>TRBJ1-6|TRBD1|-|TRBV3-1
CASSQGDSNSPLHF
TGTGCCAGCAGCCAGGGGGACAGCAATTCACCCCTCCACTTT
>TRBJ1-2|-|-|TRBV9
CASSVEGLGGYTF
TGTGCCAGCAGCGTAGAGGGTCTCGGTGGCTACACCTTC
>TRBJ2-1|TRBD2|-|TRBV7-2
CASSPGKISGRVNEQFF
TGTGCCAGCAGCCCTGGGAAGATTAGCGGGAGGGTGAATGAGCAGTTCTTC
>TRBJ2-1|-|-|TRBV2
CASTGWTGAGGEQFF
TGTGCCAGCACTGGATGGACAGGGGCGGGGGGTGAGCAGTTCTTC
>TRBJ2-7|TRBD2|-|TRBV5-1
CASSGTSGYEQYF
TGCGCCAGCAGCGGGACTAGCGGATACGAGCAGTACTTC
>TRBJ1-1|-|few|TRBV19
CASRPTGTNTEAFF
TGTGCCAGTAGACCCACAGGGACGAACACTGAAGCTTTCTTT
>TRBJ2-1|TRBD1|few|TRBV12-3/TRBV12-4
CASSLATGSNEQFF
TGTGCCAGCAGTTTAGCGACAGGGTCCAATGAGCAGTTCTTC
>TRBJ1-1|-|-|TRBV3-1
CASSQDGGVGTEAFF
TGTGCCAGCAGCCAAGATGGGGGGGTGGGCACTGAAGCTTTCTTT
>TRBJ1-1|-|-|TRBV18
CASSPLQQQNTEAFF
TGTGCCAGCTCACCGCTCCAACAGCAGAACACTGAAGCTTTCTTT
>TRBJ2-7|-|-|TRBV25-1
CASSLAHRSYEQYF
TGTGCCAGCAGTTTAGCGCACCGCTCCTACGAGCAGTACTTC
>TRBJ1-6|-|-|TRBV28
CASSDFAGGRGVINSPLHF
TGTGCCAGCAGCGATTTCGCCGGGGGCAGGGGAGTGATTAATTCACCCCTCCACTTT